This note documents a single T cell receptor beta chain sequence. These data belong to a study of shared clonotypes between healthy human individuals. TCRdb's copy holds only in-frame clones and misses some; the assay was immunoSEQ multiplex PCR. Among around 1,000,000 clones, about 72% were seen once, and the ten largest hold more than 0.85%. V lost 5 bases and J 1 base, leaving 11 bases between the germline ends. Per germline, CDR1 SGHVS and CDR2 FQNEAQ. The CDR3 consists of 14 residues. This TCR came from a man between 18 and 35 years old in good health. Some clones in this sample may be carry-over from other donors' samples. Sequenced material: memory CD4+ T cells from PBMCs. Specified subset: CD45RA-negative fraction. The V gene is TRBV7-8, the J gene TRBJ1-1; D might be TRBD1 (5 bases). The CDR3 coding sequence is TGTGCCAGCAGCGATTACGGGGGGAACACTGAAGCTTTCTTT. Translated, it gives CASSDYGGNTEAFF.